This TCR beta chain derives from a study of shared clonotypes between healthy human individuals. The naive CD8 subset, CD45RO-negative cells positively selected for CCR7, excluded terminally differentiated effector memory CD45RA+ cells. None of the donors, who were healthy HIV-negative adults, had recently had acute infections or vaccinations. Over several immunoSEQ plates, each subset's genomic DNA was distributed in even portions. Libraries were prepared by immunoSEQ multiplex PCR; TCRdb keeps only in-frame clonotypes and omits some of them. The sample records approximately 720,000 clones, about 92% being singletons. From germline, CDR1 is MNHEY and CDR2 SVGAGI. This CDR3 contains 13 residues. The ends lost 5 bases at V and 4 bases at J; junction bases unmatched: 4.

Sequencing was carried out using naive CD8+ T cells sorted from blood. The chain combines TRBV6-5 with TRBJ1-1, with 7 bases fitting TRBD1. This sequence was found in a young man in good health. This chain's CDR3 is CASSRQGLTEAFF. In nucleotides, the CDR3 is TGTGCCAGCAGTCGACAGGGACTCACTGAAGCTTTCTTT.